This entry features one T cell receptor (beta chain) sequence. The antigen is not known. Regarding time point: week 11, during vaccination. The vaccine gave 300 ug of a 20-mer mutant IDH1 peptide subcutaneously per dose. These data belong to a study of a mutant IDH1 vaccine in newly diagnosed glioma. Study-wide background: Most patients had received both radiotherapy and temozolomide, the prior options being radiotherapy, temozolomide, or both.

There are 15 residues in the CDR3. V lost 1 base, J lost 6 bases, and 17 bases lay in between. The germline V gene encodes CDR1 SGHRS and CDR2 YFSETQ. Libraries were prepared by immunoSEQ multiplex PCR; TCRdb keeps only in-frame clonotypes and omits some of them. The data hold 35,000 to 50,000 clones, with 65% to 85% observed a single time. This chain uses TRBV5-1 with TRBJ2-7; tentative D call: TRBD2 (6 bases). The sequence derives from a man in his forties with glioma. Source: PBMCs, taken from a glioma patient whose treatment included an IDH1 peptide vaccine. The CDR3 DNA reads TGCGCCAGCAGCTTGAGTAGTGGGAAGGAGGGCGAGCAGTACTTC. The encoded protein is CASSLSSGKEGEQYF.